The present T cell receptor beta chain was sequenced within a study of T cells in Graves' hyperthyroidism and ophthalmopathy. The TCR beta CDR3 regions underwent amplification using RNA transcripts as the source. Researchers ran a first-round RT-PCR on the TCR CDR3 using the HTBI primer set. TCRdb reprocessed the multiplex PCR reads via MiXCR and lists one record per CDR3 protein. The sample has roughly 420,000 distinct CDR3 sequences, roughly 14% seen once. Germline V gene lookup returns CDR1 MGHRA and CDR2 YSYEKL. CDR3 length: 18 residues. Trimming took 2 bases from V and 1 from J; bases not matched to a gene: 9. Study findings and constraints: Blood held most thyroid clonotypes expanded above 0.001 frequency.

Graves' hyperthyroidism without ophthalmopathy progression within 18 months was termed stable. Orbital computed tomography, thyroid ultrasound, serum thyroxine and TRAb, and clinical symptoms together informed the diagnoses. Worth noting for this clonotype: Its matching antigen is unknown.

This chain uses TRBV4-1 with TRBJ1-1; TRBD1 aligns across 11 bases. This TCR was recovered from a woman aged 18-29 years with Graves' hyperthyroidism. Sample: blood. The CDR3 is CASSQRGQGVLGNTEAFF. The CDR3 region has the DNA TGCGCCAGCAGCCAAAGGGGACAGGGGGTTCTAGGGAACACTGAAGCTTTCTTT.